Described below is a single TCR beta chain sequence and its context. Using immunoSEQ multiplex PCR, the repertoire was profiled, and TCRdb retains in-frame clones only, with some absent. The table includes over 110,000 clones, approximately 80% detected once. Everyone who took part was roughly 18 to 89 years old, and they came from 24 US areas. Researchers sorted participants into cohorts using their self-reported clinical history. The data stem from a study of blood T cell repertoires in COVID-19. Study in general: What the recovered Cohort 3 donors had was two negative PCRs, clearance, or symptom resolution. From T cells, B-cell-depleted T cells, or PBMCs came the material, which was cDNA or gDNA.

This receptor was identified in a man aged 50 to 60 in a cohort exposed to, infected with or recovered from COVID-19 (not recorded which). The sample comprised PBMCs or T cells enriched from blood (not recorded which).

The CDR3 DNA sequence: TGTGCCAGTAGTATACCCCCGGGACAGGGAGGTCAGCCCCAGCATTTT. Translation: CASSIPPGQGGQPQHF. The chain combines TRBV19 with TRBJ1-5; 9 nucleotides align to TRBD1. J gave up 6 bases and V 2 bases, and 8 bases lay outside the gene matches. CDR1 and CDR2 (germline): LNHDA, SQIVND (reference sequence). CDR3 length equals 16 residues.